These 9 T cell receptor beta chains share one sample of origin, sequenced in a study of T cell responses to AZD1222 COVID-19 vaccine. Libraries were prepared by immunoSEQ multiplex PCR; TCRdb keeps only in-frame clonotypes and omits some of them. This table holds around 140,000 clones, under 95% found once. The sequences come from peripheral blood, collected on day 0 of AZD1222 vaccination. The receptors originated from an adult in good health.

The count of this clone is one. The V gene is TRBV3-1 (or the pseudogene TRBV3-2), the J gene TRBJ1-5; TRBD1 matches at 11 bases. V shed 2 bases, J shed 1 base, and the junction held 7 bases outside the gene matches. In germline, CDR1 is LGHDT, CDR2 YNNKEL (reference sequence). CDR3 length: 18 amino acids. DNA for the CDR3: TGTGCCAGCAGCCAACTTGGGACAGGGGGTTTAAGCAATCAGCCCCAGCATTTT. This sequence encodes CASSQLGTGGLSNQPQHF.

V gene TRBV7-2 combines with J gene TRBJ1-6; 9 positions agree with TRBD1. Germline trimming cut 2 bases from V and 9 bases from J; bases unmatched to any gene: 2. The CDR3 consists of 14 residues. Germline CDR1 reads SGHTA; CDR2 reads FQGNSA. This CDR3 reads CASSLNRGPSPLHF. The CDR3 DNA reads TGTGCCAGCAGCTTAAACAGGGGGCCTTCACCCCTCCACTTT.

This clone occurred once. The chain links TRBV4-1 to TRBJ2-1; TRBD1 matches 7 bases. Trimming took 5 bases from V and 6 from J; bases not matched to a gene: 4. This CDR3 spans 13 amino acids. From germline, CDR1 is MGHRA and CDR2 YSYEKL. The CDR3 loop reads CASSLNRGNEQFF. CDR3 nucleotide sequence: TGCGCCAGCAGCTTGAACAGGGGCAATGAGCAGTTCTTC.

This chain joins TRBV28 and TRBJ1-1; the match to TRBD1 covers 7 bases. V lost 8 bases and J lost 3; bases outside the gene matches: 12. The CDR3 has 15 residues. CDR1 and CDR2 from the germline V gene are MDHEN and SYDVKM. CDR3 sequence (DNA): TGTGCCAGCCTACTACTACAGGGGAGGGACACTGAAGCTTTCTTT. It encodes CASLLLQGRDTEAFF.

The chain is built from TRBV28 and TRBJ2-2, with TRBD1 matching over 11 bases. Germline trimming cut 6 bases from V and 3 bases from J; bases unmatched to any gene: 3. Germline V gives CDR1 MDHEN, CDR2 SYDVKM. The CDR3 has 15 residues. This CDR3 is CASRTGQGDTGELFF. Here the CDR3 DNA reads TGTGCCAGCAGGACGGGACAGGGGGACACCGGGGAGCTGTTTTTT.

The CDR3 region is CASSRAPETNEKLFF. The CDR3 DNA reads as TGTGCCAGCAGTAGGGCTCCGGAGACTAATGAAAAACTGTTTTTT. The chain combines TRBV9 with TRBJ1-4; no definite D call. This CDR3 contains 15 residues. Germline CDR1 is SGDLS and CDR2 is YYNGEE. With 5 bases removed from V and 2 bases from J, the gap between germline ends came to 13 bases.

This rearrangement joins TRBV6-5 to TRBJ2-3; no clear D gene. The CDR3 runs to 14 residues. The germline V and J ends were trimmed by 6 bases and 0 bases, with 10 bases remaining between them. Germline lookup yields CDR1 MNHEY and CDR2 SVGAGI. The CDR3 region is CASRQVFSTDTQYF. CDR3 sequence (DNA): TGTGCCAGCAGGCAGGTCTTCAGCACAGATACGCAGTATTTT.

This clone appeared a single time. This chain uses TRBV6-2 or TRBV6-3 with TRBJ1-5; the D is unclear. Germline loops: CDR1 MNHEY, CDR2 SVGEGT. V gave up 6 bases and J gave up 6 bases, with 12 bases separating them. The CDR3 is made up of 13 amino acids. The CDR3 protein is CASSSDWGQPQHF. In DNA, the CDR3 is TGTGCCAGCAGCAGTGACTGGGGTCAGCCCCAGCATTTT.

This clone appeared a single time. This chain joins TRBV30 and TRBJ1-1; D is unclear. V gave up 5 bases and J gave up 3 bases, with 7 bases separating them. CDR1 and CDR2 from the germline V gene are GTSNPN and SVGIG (reference sequence). The CDR3 totals 11 residues. The DNA of the CDR3 is TGTGCCTGGGACCGTCACACTGAAGCTTTCTTT. This translates into CAWDRHTEAFF.